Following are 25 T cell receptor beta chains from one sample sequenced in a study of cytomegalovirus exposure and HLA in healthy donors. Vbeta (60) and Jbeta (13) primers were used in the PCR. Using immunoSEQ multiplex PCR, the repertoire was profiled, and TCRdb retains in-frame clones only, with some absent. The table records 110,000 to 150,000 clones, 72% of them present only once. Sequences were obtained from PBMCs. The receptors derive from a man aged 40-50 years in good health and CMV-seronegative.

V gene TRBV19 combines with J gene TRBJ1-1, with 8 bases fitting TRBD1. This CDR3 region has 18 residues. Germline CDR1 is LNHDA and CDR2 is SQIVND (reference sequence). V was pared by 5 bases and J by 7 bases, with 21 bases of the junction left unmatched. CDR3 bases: TGTGCCAGTAGTCCTCCGCTGGGGACGACAGGGGTTGAAGGTGAAGCTTTCTTT. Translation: CASSPPLGTTGVEGEAFF. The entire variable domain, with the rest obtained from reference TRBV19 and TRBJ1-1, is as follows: DGGITQSPKYLFRKEGQNVTLSCEQNLNHDAMYWYRQDPGQGLRLIYYSQIVNDFQKGDIAEGYSVSREKKESFPLTVTSAQKNPTAFYLCASSPPLGTTGVEGEAFFGQGTRLTVV.

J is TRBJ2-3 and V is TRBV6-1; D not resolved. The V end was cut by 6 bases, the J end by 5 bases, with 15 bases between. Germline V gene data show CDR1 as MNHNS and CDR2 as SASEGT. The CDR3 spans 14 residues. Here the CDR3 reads CASRWAYEIDTQYF. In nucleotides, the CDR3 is TGTGCCAGCAGGTGGGCGTATGAGATAGATACGCAGTATTTT.

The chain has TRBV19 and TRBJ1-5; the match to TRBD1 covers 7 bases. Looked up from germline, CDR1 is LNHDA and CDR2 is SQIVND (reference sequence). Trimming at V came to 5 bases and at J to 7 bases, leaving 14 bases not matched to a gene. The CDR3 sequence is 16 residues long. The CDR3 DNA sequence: TGTGCCAGTAGTCTATCTCGGACAGGCTGGGGGCAGCCCCAGCATTTT. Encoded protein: CASSLSRTGWGQPQHF.

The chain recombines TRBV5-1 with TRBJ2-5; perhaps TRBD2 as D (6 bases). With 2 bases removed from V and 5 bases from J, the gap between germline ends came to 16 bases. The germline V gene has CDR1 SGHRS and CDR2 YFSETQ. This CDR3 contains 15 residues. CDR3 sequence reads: CASSFRSDGGETQYF. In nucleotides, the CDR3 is TGCGCCAGCAGCTTTCGCTCTGACGGAGGGGAGACCCAGTACTTC.

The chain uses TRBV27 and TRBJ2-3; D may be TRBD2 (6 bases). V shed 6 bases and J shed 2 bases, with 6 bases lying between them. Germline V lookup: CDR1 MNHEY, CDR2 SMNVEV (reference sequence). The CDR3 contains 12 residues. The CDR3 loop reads CASRDYTDTQYF. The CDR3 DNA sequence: TGTGCCAGCAGGGACTACACAGATACGCAGTATTTT.

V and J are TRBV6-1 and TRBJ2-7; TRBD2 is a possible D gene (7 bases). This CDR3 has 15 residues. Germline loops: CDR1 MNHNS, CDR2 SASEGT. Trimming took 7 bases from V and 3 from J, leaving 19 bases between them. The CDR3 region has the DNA TGTGCCAGCACTGAGAGAGGGGGGGACAACTACGAGCAGTACTTC. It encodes CASTERGGDNYEQYF.

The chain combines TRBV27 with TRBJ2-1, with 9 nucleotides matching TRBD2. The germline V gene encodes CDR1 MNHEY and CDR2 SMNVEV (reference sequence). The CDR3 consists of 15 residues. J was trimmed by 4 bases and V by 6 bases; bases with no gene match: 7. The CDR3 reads CASRNLAGKYNEQFF. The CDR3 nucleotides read TGTGCCAGCAGGAATCTAGCGGGAAAGTACAATGAGCAGTTCTTC.

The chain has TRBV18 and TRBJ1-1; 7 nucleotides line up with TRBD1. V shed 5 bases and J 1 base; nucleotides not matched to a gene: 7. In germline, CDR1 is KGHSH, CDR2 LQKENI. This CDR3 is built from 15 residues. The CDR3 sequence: CASSGTGAGNTEAFF. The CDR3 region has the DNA TGTGCCAGCTCAGGAACAGGGGCGGGGAACACTGAAGCTTTCTTT. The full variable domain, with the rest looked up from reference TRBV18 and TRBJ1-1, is NAGVMQNPRHLVRRRGQEARLRCSPMKGHSHVYWYRQLPEEGLKFMVYLQKENIIDESGMPKERFSAEFPKEGPSILRIQQVVRGDSAAYFCASSGTGAGNTEAFFGQGTRLTVV.

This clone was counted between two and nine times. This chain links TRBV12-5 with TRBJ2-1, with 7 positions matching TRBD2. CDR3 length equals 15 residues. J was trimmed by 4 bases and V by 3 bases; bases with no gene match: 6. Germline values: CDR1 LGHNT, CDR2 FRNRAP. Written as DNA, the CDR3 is TGTGCTAGTGGTTTCTCGGGGGGACCGTACAATGAGCAGTTCTTC. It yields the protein CASGFSGGPYNEQFF.

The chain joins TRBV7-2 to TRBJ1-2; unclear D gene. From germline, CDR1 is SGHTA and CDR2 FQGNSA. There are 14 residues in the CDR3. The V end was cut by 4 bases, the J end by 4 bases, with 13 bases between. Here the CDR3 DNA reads TGTGCCAGCAGCTCGCCTCAGCGGGCCTATGGCTACACCTTC. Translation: CASSSPQRAYGYTF.

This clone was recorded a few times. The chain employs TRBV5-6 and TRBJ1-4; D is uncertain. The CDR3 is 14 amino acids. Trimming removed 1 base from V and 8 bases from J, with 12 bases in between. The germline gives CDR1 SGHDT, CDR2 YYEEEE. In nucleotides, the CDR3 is TGTGCCAGCAGCTTGTCCCTCGGAGGGGAAAAACTGTTTTTT. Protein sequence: CASSLSLGGEKLFF.

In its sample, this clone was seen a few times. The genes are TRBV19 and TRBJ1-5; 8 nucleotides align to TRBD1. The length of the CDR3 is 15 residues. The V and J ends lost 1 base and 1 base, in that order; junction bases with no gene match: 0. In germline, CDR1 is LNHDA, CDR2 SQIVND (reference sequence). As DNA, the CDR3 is TGTGCCAGTAGTATAGGGACAGGGAGCAATCAGCCCCAGCATTTT. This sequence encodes CASSIGTGSNQPQHF.

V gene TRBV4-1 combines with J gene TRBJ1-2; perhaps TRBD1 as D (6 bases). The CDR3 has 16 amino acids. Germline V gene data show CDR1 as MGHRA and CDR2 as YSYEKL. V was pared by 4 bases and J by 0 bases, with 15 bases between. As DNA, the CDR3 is TGCGCCAGCAGCCCCGATTCTGGGACACCTAACTATGGCTACACCTTC. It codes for CASSPDSGTPNYGYTF.

The CDR3 DNA is TGTGCCAGCAGCGTTCCGGGGGGATCTGAGCAGTTCTTC. Its protein product is CASSVPGGSEQFF. The genes are TRBV6-1 and TRBJ2-1; the match to TRBD2 covers 7 bases. CDR3 size: 13 residues. Germline values: CDR1 MNHNS, CDR2 SASEGT. After removal of 6 bases from V and 9 bases from J, the junction contained 8 bases not matched to a gene.

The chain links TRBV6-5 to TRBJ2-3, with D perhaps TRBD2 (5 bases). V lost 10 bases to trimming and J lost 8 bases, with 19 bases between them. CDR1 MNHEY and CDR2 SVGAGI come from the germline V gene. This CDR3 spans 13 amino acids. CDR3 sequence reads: CATFDGGLVTQYF. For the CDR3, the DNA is TGTGCCACCTTTGATGGCGGGCTTGTTACGCAGTATTTT.

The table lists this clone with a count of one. Here the CDR3 reads CASSSQGGGEQYF. The CDR3 nucleotides read TGTGCCAGCAGTAGCCAGGGAGGCGGCGAGCAGTACTTC. The J gene is TRBJ2-7, the V gene TRBV27; tentatively, D is TRBD2 (6 bases). The V end lost 5 bases, the J end lost 6 bases, and 14 bases lay between the germline ends. Germline CDR1 is MNHEY and CDR2 is SMNVEV (reference sequence). The CDR3 is 13 residues long.

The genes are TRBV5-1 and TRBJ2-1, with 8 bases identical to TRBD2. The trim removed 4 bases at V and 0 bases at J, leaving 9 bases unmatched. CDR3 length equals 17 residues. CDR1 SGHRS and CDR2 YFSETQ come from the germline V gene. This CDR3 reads CASSPFGSGNSYNEQFF. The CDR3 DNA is TGCGCCAGCAGCCCGTTCGGTAGCGGGAACTCCTACAATGAGCAGTTCTTC.

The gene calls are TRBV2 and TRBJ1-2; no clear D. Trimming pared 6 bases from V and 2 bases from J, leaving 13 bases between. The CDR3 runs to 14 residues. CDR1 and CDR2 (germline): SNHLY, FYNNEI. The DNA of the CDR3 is TGTGCCAGCAGGGCCCTCGCGGGGAACTATGGCTACACCTTC. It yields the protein CASRALAGNYGYTF. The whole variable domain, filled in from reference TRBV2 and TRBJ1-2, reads EPEVTQTPSHQVTQMGQEVILRCVPISNHLYFYWYRQILGQKVEFLVSFYNNEISEKSEIFDDQFSVERPDGSNFTLKIRSTKLEDSAMYFCASRALAGNYGYTFGSGTRLTVV.

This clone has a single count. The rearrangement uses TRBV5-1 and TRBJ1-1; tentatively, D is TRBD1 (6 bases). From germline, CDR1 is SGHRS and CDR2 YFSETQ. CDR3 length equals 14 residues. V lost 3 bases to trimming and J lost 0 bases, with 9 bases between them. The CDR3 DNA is TGCGCCAGCAGCTGGGGGCCGATGAACACTGAAGCTTTCTTT. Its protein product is CASSWGPMNTEAFF.

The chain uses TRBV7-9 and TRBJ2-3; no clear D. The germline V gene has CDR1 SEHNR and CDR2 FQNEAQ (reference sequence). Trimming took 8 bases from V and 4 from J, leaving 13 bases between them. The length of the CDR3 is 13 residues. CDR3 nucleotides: TGTGCCAGCCGTGCCGGTTCCCCAGATACGCAGTATTTT. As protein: CASRAGSPDTQYF.

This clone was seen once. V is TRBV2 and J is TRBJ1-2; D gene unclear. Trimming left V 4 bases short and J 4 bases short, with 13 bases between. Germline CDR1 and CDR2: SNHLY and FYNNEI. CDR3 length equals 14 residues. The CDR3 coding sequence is TGTGCCAGCAGTGCCCCTGCCGTCAGCTATGGCTACACCTTC. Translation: CASSAPAVSYGYTF.

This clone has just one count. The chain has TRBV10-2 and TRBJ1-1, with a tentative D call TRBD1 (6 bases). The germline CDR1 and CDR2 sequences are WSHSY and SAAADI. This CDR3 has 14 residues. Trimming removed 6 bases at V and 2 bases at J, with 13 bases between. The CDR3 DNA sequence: TGCGCCAGCAGATTCGGGACATATAACACTGAAGCTTTCTTT. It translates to CASRFGTYNTEAFF.

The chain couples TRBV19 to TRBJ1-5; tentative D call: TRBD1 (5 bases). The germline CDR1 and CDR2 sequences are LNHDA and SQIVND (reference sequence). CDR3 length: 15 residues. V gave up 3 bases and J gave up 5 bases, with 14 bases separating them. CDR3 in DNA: TGTGCCAGTAGTATGTCATCCGACAGCTATCAGCCCCAGCATTTT. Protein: CASSMSSDSYQPQHF. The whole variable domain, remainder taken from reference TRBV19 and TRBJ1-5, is DGGITQSPKYLFRKEGQNVTLSCEQNLNHDAMYWYRQDPGQGLRLIYYSQIVNDFQKGDIAEGYSVSREKKESFPLTVTSAQKNPTAFYLCASSMSSDSYQPQHFGDGTRLSIL.

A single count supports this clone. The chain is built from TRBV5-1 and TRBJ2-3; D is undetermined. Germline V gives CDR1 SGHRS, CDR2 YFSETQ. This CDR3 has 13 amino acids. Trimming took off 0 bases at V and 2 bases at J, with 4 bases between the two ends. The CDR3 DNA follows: TGCGCCAGCAGCTTGGGGGCCACAGATACGCAGTATTTT. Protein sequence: CASSLGATDTQYF.

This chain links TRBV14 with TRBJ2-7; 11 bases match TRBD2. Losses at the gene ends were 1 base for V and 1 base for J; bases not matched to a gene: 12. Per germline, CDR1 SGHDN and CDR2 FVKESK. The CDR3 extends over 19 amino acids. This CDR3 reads CASSQVFGTSGDGSYEQYF. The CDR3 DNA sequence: TGTGCCAGCAGCCAAGTTTTCGGGACTAGCGGAGACGGGTCCTACGAGCAGTACTTC. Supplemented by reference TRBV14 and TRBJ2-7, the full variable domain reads EAGVTQFPSHSVIEKGQTVTLRCDPISGHDNLYWYRRVMGKEIKFLLHFVKESKQDESGMPNNRFLAERTGGTYSTLKVQPAELEDSGVYFCASSQVFGTSGDGSYEQYFGPGTRLTVT.